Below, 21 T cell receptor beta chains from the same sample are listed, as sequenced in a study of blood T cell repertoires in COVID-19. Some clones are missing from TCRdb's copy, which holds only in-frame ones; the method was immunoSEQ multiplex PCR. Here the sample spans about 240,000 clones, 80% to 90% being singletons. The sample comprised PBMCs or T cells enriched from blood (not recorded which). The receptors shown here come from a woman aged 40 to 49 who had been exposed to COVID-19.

The CDR3 loop reads CASSEAFPSAFF. CDR3 coding DNA: TGTGCCAGCAGTGAAGCGTTCCCCTCGGCTTTCTTT. This chain links TRBV2 with TRBJ1-1; D is uncertain. The CDR3 spans 12 residues. Germline V CDR1 and CDR2: SNHLY, FYNNEI. Trimming removed 0 bases from V and 11 bases from J, with 10 bases in between.

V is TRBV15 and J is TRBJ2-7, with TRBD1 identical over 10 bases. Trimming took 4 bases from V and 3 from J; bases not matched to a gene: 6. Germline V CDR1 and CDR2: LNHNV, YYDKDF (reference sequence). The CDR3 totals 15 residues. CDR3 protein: CATSNGQGGLYEQYF. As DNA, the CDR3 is TGTGCCACCAGCAACGGACAGGGGGGACTCTACGAGCAGTACTTC.

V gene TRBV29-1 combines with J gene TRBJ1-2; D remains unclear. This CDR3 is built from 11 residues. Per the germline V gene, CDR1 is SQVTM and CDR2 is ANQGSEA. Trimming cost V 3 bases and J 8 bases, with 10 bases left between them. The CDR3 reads CSVEGVGGYTF. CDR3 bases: TGCAGCGTTGAGGGAGTGGGAGGCTACACCTTC.

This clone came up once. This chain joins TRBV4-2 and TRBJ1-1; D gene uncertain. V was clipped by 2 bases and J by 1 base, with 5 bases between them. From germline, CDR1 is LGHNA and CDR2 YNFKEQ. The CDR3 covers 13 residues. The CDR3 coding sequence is TGTGCCAGCAGCCAAAGCCAGAACACTGAAGCTTTCTTT. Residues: CASSQSQNTEAFF.

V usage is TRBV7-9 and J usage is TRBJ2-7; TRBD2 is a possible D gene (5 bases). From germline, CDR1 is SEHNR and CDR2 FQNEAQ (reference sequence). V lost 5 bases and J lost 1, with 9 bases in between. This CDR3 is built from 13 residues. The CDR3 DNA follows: TGTGCCAGCAGCCCACCGGGATCCTACGAGCAGTACTTC. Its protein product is CASSPPGSYEQYF.

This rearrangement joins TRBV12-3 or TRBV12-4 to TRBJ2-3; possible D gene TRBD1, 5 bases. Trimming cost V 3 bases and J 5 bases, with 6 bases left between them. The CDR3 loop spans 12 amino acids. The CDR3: CASSFREDTQYF. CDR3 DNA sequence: TGTGCCAGCAGTTTCAGGGAAGATACGCAGTATTTT.

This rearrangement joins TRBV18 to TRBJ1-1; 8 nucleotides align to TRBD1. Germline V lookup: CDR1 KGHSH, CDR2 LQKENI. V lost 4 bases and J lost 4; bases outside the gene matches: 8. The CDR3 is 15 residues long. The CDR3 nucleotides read TGTGCCAGCTCACTAGGACAGGGATCAGGCACTGAAGCTTTCTTT. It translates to CASSLGQGSGTEAFF.

The chain's CDR3 is CAWSVTSGGYTF. As DNA, the CDR3 is TGTGCCTGGAGTGTGACCTCGGGGGGCTACACCTTC. This chain uses TRBV30 with TRBJ1-2, with D uncertain. The CDR3 spans 12 residues. The germline V gene has CDR1 GTSNPN and CDR2 SVGIG (reference sequence). The ends were cut back, 0 bases at V and 8 bases at J, with 10 bases in the middle.

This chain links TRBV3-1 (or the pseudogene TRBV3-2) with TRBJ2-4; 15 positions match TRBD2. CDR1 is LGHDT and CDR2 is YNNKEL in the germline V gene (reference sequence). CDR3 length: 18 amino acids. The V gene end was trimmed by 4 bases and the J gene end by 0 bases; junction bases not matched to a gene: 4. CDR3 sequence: CASSRGTSGGLAKNIQYF. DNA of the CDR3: TGTGCCAGCAGCCGCGGGACTAGCGGGGGGCTAGCCAAAAACATTCAGTACTTC.

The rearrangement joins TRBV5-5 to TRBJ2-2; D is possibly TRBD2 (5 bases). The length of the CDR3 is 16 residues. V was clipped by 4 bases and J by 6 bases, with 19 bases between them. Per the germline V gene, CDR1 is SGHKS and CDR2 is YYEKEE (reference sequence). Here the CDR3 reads CASSVAPIFGAGELFF. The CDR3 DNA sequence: TGTGCCAGCAGCGTAGCCCCGATCTTCGGGGCCGGGGAGCTGTTTTTT. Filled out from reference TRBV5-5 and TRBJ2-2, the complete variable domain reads DAGVTQSPTHLIKTRGQQVTLRCSPISGHKSVSWYQQVLGQGPQFIFQYYEKEERGRGNFPDRFSARQFPNYSSELNVNALLLGDSALYLCASSVAPIFGAGELFFGEGSRLTVL.

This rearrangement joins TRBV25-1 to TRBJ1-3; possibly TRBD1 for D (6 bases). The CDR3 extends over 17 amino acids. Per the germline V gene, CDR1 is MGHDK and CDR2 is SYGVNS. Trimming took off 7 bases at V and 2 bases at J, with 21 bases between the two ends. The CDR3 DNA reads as TGTGCCAGCACCGAATCCCGCGGGGGGCCCGCTGGAAACACCATATATTTT. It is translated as CASTESRGGPAGNTIYF.

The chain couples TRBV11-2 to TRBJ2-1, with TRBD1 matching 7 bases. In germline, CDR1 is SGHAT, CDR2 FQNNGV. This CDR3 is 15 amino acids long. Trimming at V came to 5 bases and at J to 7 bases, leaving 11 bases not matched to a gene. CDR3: CASSQMLGQSNEQFF. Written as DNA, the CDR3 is TGTGCCAGCAGCCAAATGTTGGGACAGTCGAATGAGCAGTTCTTC.

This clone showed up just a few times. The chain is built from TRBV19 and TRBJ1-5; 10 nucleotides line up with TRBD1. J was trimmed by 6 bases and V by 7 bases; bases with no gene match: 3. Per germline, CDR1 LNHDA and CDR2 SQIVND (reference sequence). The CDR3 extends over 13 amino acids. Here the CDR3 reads CASMGTGVQPQHF. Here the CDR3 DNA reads TGTGCCAGTATGGGGACAGGGGTTCAGCCCCAGCATTTT. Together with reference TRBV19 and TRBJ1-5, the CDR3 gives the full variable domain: DGGITQSPKYLFRKEGQNVTLSCEQNLNHDAMYWYRQDPGQGLRLIYYSQIVNDFQKGDIAEGYSVSREKKESFPLTVTSAQKNPTAFYLCASMGTGVQPQHFGDGTRLSIL.

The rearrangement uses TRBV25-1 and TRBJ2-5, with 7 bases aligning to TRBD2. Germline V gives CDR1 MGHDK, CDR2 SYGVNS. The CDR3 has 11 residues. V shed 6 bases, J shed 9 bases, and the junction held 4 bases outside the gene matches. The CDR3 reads CASRNLAAQYF. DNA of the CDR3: TGTGCCAGCAGGAATCTAGCGGCCCAGTACTTC.

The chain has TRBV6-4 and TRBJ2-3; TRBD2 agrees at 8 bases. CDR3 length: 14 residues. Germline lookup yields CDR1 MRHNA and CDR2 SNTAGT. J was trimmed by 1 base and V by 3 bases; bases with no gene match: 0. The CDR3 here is CASSERGGTDTQYF. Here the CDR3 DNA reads TGTGCCAGCAGTGAGCGGGGGGGCACAGATACGCAGTATTTT.

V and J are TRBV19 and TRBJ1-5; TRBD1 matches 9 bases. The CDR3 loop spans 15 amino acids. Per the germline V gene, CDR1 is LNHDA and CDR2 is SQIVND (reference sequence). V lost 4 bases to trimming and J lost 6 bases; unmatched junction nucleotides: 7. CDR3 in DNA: TGTGCCAGTAGTAGATCCGGGACAGGGACTCAGCCCCAGCATTTT. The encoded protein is CASSRSGTGTQPQHF.

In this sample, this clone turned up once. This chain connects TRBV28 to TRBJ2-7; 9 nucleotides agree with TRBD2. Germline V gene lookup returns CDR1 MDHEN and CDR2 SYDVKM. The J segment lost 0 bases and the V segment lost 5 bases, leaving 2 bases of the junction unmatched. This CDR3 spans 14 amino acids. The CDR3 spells CASSSGGLSYEQYF. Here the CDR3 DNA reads TGTGCCAGCAGTAGCGGGGGGCTCTCCTACGAGCAGTACTTC.

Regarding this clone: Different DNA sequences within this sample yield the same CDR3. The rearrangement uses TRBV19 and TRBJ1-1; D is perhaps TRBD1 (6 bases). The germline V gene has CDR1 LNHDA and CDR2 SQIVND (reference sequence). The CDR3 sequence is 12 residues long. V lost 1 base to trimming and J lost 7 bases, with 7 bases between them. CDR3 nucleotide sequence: TGTGCCAGTAGTATAGGGACAGTTGAAGCTTTCTTT. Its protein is CASSIGTVEAFF.

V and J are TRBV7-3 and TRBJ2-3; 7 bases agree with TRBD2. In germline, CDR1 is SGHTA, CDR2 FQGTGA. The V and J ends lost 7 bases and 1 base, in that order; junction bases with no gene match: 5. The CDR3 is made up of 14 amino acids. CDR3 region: CASTPGGRTDTQYF. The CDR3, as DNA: TGTGCCAGCACCCCGGGGGGACGCACAGATACGCAGTATTTT.

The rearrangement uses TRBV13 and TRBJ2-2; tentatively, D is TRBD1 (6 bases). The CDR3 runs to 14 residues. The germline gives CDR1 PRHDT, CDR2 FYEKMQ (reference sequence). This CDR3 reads CASGAGAGTGELFF. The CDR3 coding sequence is TGTGCTAGTGGTGCAGGGGCCGGCACCGGGGAGCTGTTTTTT.

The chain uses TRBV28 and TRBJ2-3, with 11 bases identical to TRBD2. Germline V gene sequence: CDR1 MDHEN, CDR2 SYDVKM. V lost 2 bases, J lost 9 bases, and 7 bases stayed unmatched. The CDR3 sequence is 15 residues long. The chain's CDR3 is CASSLASGGLGTQYF. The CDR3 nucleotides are TGTGCCAGCAGTTTAGCTAGCGGGGGGCTCGGCACGCAGTATTTT.